This T cell receptor (beta chain) was identified during a study of blood T cell repertoires in COVID-19. For the study at large: Some COVID-19 samples were acute and others convalescent; all came from the United States, Italy and Spain. Sources were T cells, B-cell-depleted T cells, or PBMCs; the material itself was cDNA or gDNA.

Trimming cost V 0 bases and J 5 bases; bases outside gene matches: 4. Germline V gene lookup returns CDR1 LNHDA and CDR2 SQIVND (reference sequence). CDR3 length equals 16 residues. In the source study's methods: Reference gene primer amplification yielded estimated nucleated cell counts. Repertoires were generated with immunoSEQ multiplex PCR, while TCRdb's copy carries only in-frame clones and drops some. The V and J calls and clone size were taken over from that table, and D and trimming were inferred from the DNA. The table lists some 190,000 clones, about 80% of them singletons. The chain links TRBV19 to TRBJ2-1; TRBD2 matches at 10 bases. The specimen sequenced was peripheral blood. This TCR came from a woman in her fifties or sixties with active or convalescent COVID-19. This CDR3 is CASSIDSGRINNEQFF. CDR3 bases: TGTGCCAGTAGTATAGATAGCGGGAGGATAAACAATGAGCAGTTCTTC.